This T cell receptor (beta chain) emerged from a study of cytomegalovirus exposure and HLA in healthy donors. Study-level results: Certain sequence variants were highly shared and formed a cluster, and this cluster was likely a sequencing artifact. Later findings reportedly placed an Asian-associated ancestry cluster below the approximately 670-donor mean for N-insertions.

Primers included in the PCR were 60 Vbeta and 13 Jbeta primers. The assay was immunoSEQ multiplex PCR, and TCRdb's table has in-frame clones only and misses some. The sample holds some 180,000 clones, 60% to 85% seen once. Notes on this clone: The antigen is undetermined.

Germline V gene data show CDR1 as MNHEY and CDR2 as SMNVEV (reference sequence). The CDR3 has 15 amino acids. V was shortened by 2 bases and J by 5 bases, with 13 bases between the two germline ends. The chain has TRBV27 and TRBJ1-5; possibly TRBD1 for D (6 bases). The material sequenced was PBMCs. The sequence was obtained from a male donor in good health and CMV-seronegative. CDR3: CASSLVGAGDQPQHF. The CDR3 DNA follows: TGTGCCAGCAGTTTAGTGGGGGCGGGGGATCAGCCCCAGCATTTT.